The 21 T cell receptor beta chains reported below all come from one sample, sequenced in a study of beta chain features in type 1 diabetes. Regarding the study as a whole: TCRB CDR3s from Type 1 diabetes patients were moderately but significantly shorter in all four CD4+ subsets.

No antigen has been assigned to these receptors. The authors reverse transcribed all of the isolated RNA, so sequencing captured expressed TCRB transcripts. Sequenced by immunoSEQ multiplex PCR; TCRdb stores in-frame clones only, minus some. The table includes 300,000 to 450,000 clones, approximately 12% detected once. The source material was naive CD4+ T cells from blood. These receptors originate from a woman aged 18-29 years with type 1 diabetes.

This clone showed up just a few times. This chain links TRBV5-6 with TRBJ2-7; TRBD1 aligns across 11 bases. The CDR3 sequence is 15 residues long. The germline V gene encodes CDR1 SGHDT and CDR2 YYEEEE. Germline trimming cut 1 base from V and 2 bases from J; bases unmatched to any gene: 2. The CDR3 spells CASSLRTGGPYEQYF. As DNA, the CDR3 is TGTGCCAGCAGCTTGCGGACAGGGGGCCCCTACGAGCAGTACTTC.

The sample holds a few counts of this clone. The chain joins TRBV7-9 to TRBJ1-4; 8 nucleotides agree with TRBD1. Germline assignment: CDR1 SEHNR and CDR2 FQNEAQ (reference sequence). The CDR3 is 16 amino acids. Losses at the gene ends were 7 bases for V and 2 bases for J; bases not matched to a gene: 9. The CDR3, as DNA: TGTGCCAGCACACGTCAGGGGGCAGCGACTAATGAAAAACTGTTTTTT. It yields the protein CASTRQGAATNEKLFF. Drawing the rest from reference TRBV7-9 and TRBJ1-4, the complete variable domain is DTGVSQNPRHKITKRGQNVTFRCDPISEHNRLYWYRQTLGQGPEFLTYFQNEAQLEKSRLLSDRFSAERPKGSFSTLEIQRTEQGDSAMYLCASTRQGAATNEKLFFGSGTQLSVL.

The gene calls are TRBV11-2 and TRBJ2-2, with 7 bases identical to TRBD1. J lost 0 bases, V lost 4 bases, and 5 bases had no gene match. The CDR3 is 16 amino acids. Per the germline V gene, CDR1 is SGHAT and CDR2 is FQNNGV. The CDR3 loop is CASSYGQAANTGELFF. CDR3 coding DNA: TGTGCCAGCAGCTACGGACAGGCGGCGAACACCGGGGAGCTGTTTTTT.

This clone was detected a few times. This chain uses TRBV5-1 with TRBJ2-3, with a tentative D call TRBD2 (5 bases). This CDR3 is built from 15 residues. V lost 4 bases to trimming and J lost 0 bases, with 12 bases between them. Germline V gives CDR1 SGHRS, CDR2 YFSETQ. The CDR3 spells CASSPIPGSTDTQYF. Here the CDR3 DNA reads TGCGCCAGCAGCCCTATTCCGGGAAGCACAGATACGCAGTATTTT. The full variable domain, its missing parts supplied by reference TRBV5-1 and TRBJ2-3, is KAGVTQTPRYLIKTRGQQVTLSCSPISGHRSVSWYQQTPGQGLQFLFEYFSETQRNKGNFPGRFSGRQFSNSRSEMNVSTLELGDSALYLCASSPIPGSTDTQYFGPGTRLTVL.

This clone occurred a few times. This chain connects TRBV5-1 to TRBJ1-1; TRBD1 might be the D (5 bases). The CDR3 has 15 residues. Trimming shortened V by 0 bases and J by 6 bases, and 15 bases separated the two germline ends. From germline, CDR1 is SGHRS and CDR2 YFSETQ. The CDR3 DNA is TGCGCCAGCAGCTTGGAGGGACTCCCAGCCGCTGAAGCTTTCTTT. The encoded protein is CASSLEGLPAAEAFF.

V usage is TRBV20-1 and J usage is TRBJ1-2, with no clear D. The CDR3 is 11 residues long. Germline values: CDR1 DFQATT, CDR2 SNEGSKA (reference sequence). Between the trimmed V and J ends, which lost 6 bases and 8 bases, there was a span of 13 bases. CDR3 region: CSAPGDVGYTF. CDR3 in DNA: TGCAGTGCCCCGGGTGATGTCGGCTACACCTTC.

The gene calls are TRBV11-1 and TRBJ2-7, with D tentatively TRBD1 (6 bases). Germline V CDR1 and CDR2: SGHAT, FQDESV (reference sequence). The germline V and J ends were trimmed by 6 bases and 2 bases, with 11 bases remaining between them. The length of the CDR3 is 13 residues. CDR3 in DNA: TGTGCCAGCAGGTTGACAGGAACCTACGAGCAGTACTTC. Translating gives CASRLTGTYEQYF. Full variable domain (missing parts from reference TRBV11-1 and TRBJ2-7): EAEVAQSPRYKITEKSQAVAFWCDPISGHATLYWYRQILGQGPELLVQFQDESVVDDSQLPKDRFSAERLKGVDSTLKIQPAELGDSAMYLCASRLTGTYEQYFGPGTRLTVT.

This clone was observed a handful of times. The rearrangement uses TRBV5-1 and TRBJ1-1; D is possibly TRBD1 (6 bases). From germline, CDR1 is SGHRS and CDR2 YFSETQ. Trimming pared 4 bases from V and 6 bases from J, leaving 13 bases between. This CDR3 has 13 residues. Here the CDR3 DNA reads TGCGCCAGCAGCCCACAGGGATTCGCTGAAGCTTTCTTT. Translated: CASSPQGFAEAFF.

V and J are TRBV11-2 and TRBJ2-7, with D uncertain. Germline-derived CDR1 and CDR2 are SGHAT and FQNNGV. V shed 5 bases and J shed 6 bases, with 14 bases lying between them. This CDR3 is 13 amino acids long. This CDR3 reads CASSNSRVGEQYF. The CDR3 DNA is TGTGCCAGCAGCAATAGCCGGGTTGGCGAGCAGTACTTC. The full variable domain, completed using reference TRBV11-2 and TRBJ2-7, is EAGVAQSPRYKIIEKRQSVAFWCNPISGHATLYWYQQILGQGPKLLIQFQNNGVVDDSQLPKDRFSAERLKGVDSTLKIQPAKLEDSAVYLCASSNSRVGEQYFGPGTRLTVT.

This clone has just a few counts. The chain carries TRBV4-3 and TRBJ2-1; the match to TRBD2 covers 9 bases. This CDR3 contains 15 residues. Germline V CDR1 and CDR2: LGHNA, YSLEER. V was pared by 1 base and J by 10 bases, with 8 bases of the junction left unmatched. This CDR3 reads CASSQAGGLAYEQFF. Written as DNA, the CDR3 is TGCGCCAGCAGCCAAGCGGGAGGACTAGCGTACGAGCAGTTCTTC.

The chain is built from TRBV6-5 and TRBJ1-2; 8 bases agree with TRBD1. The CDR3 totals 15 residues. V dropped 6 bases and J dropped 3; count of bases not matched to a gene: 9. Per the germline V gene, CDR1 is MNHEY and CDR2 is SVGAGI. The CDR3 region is CASSAQQDRDYGYTF. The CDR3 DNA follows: TGTGCCAGCAGCGCCCAGCAGGACAGGGACTATGGCTACACCTTC.

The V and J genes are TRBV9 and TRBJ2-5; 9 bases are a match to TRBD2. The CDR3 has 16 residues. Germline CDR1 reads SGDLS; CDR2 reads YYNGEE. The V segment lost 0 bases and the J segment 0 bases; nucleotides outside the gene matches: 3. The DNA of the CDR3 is TGTGCCAGCAGCGTAGTGCCTAGCGGGGACCAAGAGACCCAGTACTTC. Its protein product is CASSVVPSGDQETQYF.

CDR3 protein: CASSPFLDHNEQFF. CDR3 coding DNA: TGTGCCAGCTCACCATTCCTAGATCACAATGAGCAGTTCTTC. The rearrangement uses TRBV18 and TRBJ2-1; D not certain. Germline V gives CDR1 KGHSH, CDR2 LQKENI. The CDR3 covers 14 residues. Trimming removed 2 bases from V and 5 bases from J, with 10 bases in between.

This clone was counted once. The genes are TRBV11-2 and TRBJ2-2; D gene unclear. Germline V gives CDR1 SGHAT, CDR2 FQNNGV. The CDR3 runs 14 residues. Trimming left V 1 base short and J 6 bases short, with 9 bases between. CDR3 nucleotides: TGTGCCAGCAGCTTAGGGGCCCAGTCCGGGGAGCTGTTTTTT. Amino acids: CASSLGAQSGELFF.

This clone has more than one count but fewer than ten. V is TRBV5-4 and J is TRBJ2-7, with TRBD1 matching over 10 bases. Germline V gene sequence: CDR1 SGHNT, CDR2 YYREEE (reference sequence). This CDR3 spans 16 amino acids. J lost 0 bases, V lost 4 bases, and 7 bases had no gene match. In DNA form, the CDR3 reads TGTGCCAGCAGCGCGGGACAGGGGCGCAGCTCCTACGAGCAGTACTTC. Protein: CASSAGQGRSSYEQYF.

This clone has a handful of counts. The CDR3 sequence: CAWSVGGPYFF. The CDR3 DNA reads as TGTGCCTGGAGTGTTGGTGGGCCATATTTCTTT. This chain joins TRBV30 and TRBJ1-1; D is unresolved. The V and J ends lost 0 bases and 13 bases respectively, with 12 bases between them. Germline V CDR1 and CDR2: GTSNPN, SVGIG (reference sequence). The CDR3 loop spans 11 amino acids.

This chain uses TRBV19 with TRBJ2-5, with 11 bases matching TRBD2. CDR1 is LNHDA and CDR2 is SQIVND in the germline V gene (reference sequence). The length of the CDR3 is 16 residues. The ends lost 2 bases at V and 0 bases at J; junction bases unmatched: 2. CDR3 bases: TGTGCCAGTAGTATACCGGGACTAGCGGACCAAGAGACCCAGTACTTC. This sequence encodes CASSIPGLADQETQYF.

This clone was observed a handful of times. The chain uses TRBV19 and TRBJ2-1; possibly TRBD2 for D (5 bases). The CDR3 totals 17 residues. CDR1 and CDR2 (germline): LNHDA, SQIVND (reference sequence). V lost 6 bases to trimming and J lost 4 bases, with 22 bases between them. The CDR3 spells CASSDPLTGKGYNEQFF. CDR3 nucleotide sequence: TGTGCCAGTAGCGATCCCTTGACGGGAAAGGGTTACAATGAGCAGTTCTTC.

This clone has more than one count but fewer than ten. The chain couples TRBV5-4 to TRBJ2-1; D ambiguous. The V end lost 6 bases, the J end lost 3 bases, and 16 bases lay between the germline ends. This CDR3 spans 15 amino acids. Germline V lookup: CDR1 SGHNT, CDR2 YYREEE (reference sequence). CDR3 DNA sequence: TGTGCCAGCACCCCAATTGGGCAGATCTACAATGAGCAGTTCTTC. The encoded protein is CASTPIGQIYNEQFF.

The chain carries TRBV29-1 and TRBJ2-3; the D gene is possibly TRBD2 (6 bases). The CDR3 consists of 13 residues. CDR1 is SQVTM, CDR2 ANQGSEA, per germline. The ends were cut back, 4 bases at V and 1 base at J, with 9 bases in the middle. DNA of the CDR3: TGCAGCGTTGCGGGGGAGGGCACAGATACGCAGTATTTT. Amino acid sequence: CSVAGEGTDTQYF.

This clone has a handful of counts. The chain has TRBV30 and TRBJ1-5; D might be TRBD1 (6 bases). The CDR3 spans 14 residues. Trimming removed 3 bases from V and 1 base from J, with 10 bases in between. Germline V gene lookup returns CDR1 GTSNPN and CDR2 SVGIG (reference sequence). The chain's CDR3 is CAWRGAGSNQPQHF. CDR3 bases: TGTGCCTGGAGGGGGGCAGGAAGCAATCAGCCCCAGCATTTT.